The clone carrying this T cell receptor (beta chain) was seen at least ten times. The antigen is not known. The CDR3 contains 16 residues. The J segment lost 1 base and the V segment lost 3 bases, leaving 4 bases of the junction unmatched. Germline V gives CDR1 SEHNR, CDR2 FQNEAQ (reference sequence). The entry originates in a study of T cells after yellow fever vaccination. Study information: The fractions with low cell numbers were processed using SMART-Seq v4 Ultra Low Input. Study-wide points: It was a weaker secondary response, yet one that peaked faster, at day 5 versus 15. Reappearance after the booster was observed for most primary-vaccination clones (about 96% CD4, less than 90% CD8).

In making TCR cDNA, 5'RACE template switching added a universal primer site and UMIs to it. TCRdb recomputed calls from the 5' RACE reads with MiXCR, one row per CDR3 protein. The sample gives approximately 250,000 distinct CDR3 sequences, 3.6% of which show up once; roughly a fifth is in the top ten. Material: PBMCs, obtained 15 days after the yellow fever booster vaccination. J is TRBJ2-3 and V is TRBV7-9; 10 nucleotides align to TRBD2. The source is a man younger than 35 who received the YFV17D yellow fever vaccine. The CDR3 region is CASSFSTSGGTDTQYF. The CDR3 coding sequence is TGTGCCAGCAGCTTCAGCACTAGCGGGGGCACAGATACGCAGTATTTT.